This T cell receptor beta chain was sequenced during a study of monozygotic twins with inflammatory bowel disease. Turning to this clonotype: Its antigen is not known.

Template switching added UMIs carrying a 6-nucleotide sample barcode. Each CDR3 protein gets one entry in TCRdb, which reprocessed the 5' RACE reads and gives no DNA. This table lists around 410,000 distinct CDR3 sequences. Findings of the study overall: Immunosuppressive treatment differences may have increased patient repertoire variability.

The length of the CDR3 is 14 residues. CDR1 is MNHEY and CDR2 is SMNVEV in the germline V gene (reference sequence). Sequenced: blood. This chain connects TRBV27 to TRBJ2-1; with no DNA, the TCRdb D assignment of TRBD2 cannot be verified. This receptor was obtained from a human donor with ulcerative colitis or Crohn's disease, or a healthy co-twin of an affected twin (not recorded which). CDR3 sequence reads: CASSGGRGGSEQFF.